This T cell receptor (beta chain) stems from a study of cytomegalovirus exposure and HLA in healthy donors (TCRdb year 2017). At the level of the whole study: In an earlier analysis of under 600 of the donors, 276 Gb of sequence data and 90 million to 120 million unique TCR beta sequences from about 190 million T cells were reported. Donor age, sex, ethnicity and CMV serostatus were compiled alongside the repertoire data. Of the 300 to 500 genotyped donors, 80% to 90% were placed in the genetic ancestry cluster associated with self-reported Caucasian donors. The number of typed donors differed by locus: about 620-640 for A, B, C, DRB1 and DQB1; approximately 520 for DQA1; approximately 600 for DPA1; and about 450 for DPB1. The later analysis used no new phenotypic data to find candidate immune exposures, relying instead on TCR beta sequences and their occurrence across donors. An earlier analysis of around 580 of the donors used high-throughput TCR beta sequencing to judge whether each TCR beta V gene segment behaved as functional or pseudogenic. The study aimed to test whether signatures of past pathogen exposure could be identified by cataloging public T cell receptors. In a later analysis, previously published TCR beta repertoires from 550 to 700 donors were re-analyzed and high-resolution HLA genotyping was added so that TCR occurrence patterns could be studied. Among 398 genotyped donors of the cohort, an average of approximately 240,000 unique TCR beta nucleotide sequences were sequenced per donor, roughly 20% of them non-productive. Both class I and class II loci were covered by HLA typing, at four-digit resolution. An early release that covered 500 to 800 HLA-typed donors contained approximately 300 gigabases of sequencing data and about 84 million unique TCR sequences. A later genetic analysis took genome-wide SNP genotypes for about three fifths of the 666 donors and used that subset as a discovery cohort. High-throughput TCR immunosequencing, statistical association of individual TCRs with disease status, and machine learning were combined to predict cytomegalovirus infection status. Along with the roughly 670-subject first cohort, a separate validation cohort of around 110 different subjects was used. The study used immunosequencing to profile the T cell repertoires of under 700 subjects and linked those repertoires to cytomegalovirus serostatus. A few DR-DQ haplotypes were treated as single units for association and clustering because of strong linkage in the cohort. Every repertoire in the discovery cohort had been generated on one and the same sequencing platform.

For this clone: No antigen is known for it. It has no much larger one-base neighbor in the sample; base qualities were not kept.

Library prep was done by the immunoSEQ multiplex PCR assay. A mixture of 60 forward primers for TCR Vbeta segments and 13 reverse primers for TCR Jbeta segments was used in the multiplex PCR. A multiplex PCR assay on genomic DNA amplified the CDR3 region of rearranged TCR beta genes. Amplified TCR beta libraries were sequenced as 87-base-pair reads on the Illumina HiSeq System. Per the source publication's procedure: A later analysis tallied 75 million to 95 million unique TCR beta chains across the 640 or so repertoires, and around 10 million of those chains were shared by two or more donors. A nearest-neighbor algorithm error-corrected the raw reads and collapsed the reads into unique sequences, merging closely related sequences to remove PCR and sequencing errors. V, D and J gene segments were assigned by aligning CDR3 sequences to IMGT reference sequences. Each retained sequence needed at least a six-nucleotide match to both a V gene segment and a J gene segment. Rearrangements were called productive when the CDR3 lacked stop codons and stayed in frame with V and J; all others were non-productive. CDR3 was defined by IMGT convention, running from the second conserved V-encoded cysteine to the conserved J-encoded phenylalanine. In an earlier analysis of approximately 590 of the donors, sequences lacking an unambiguous match to a single V gene segment were excluded. An earlier analysis of about 590 of the donors classified V segments as functional when productive rearrangements were above 56.7% and as segregating when the standard deviation between donors was above 5%. A statistical classification framework was built for diagnosing cytomegalovirus status from the catalog of TCR beta chain sequences. In a later analysis, TCR nucleotide sequences were compared against IMGT/GENE-DB human TR gene sequences so that V and J genes could be assigned. Using the TCRdist pipeline, a later analysis assigned CDR3 sequences along with most-parsimonious VDJ recombination scenarios. In a later analysis, each TCR beta chain was defined by its CDR3 amino acid sequence together with its V-gene family, and reads without a unique V-gene family were excluded. A later analysis removed 600 or so highly shared, low-generation-probability nucleotide sequences to deal with suspected cross-contamination and a sequencing artifact. For each public chain, a later analysis derived a clonal expansion index from normalized ranks of inferred template counts within each repertoire. A later analysis computed generation probabilities with a VDJ recombination model fitted to out-of-frame rearrangements, and checked the results against IGoR. Hypergeometric tests were used in a later analysis to score TCR-TCR, TCR-HLA and TCR-CMV co-occurrence, with a repertoire-size bias correction applied to the TCR pairs. To estimate false discovery rates, a later analysis permuted the HLA or CMV assignments 20 times. In a later analysis, co-occurring TCRs were grouped using DBSCAN, with TCRdist sequence similarity added in when clustering inside HLA-allele-positive subsets. Repertoires with fewer than 30,000 or more than 120,000 public chains, plus five repertoires with anomalous nucleotide sharing, were excluded from co-occurrence clustering. This is the immuneACCESS table as TCRdb keeps it, with only in-frame sequences that have V and J called. A part of the clones is gone; compared with another copy, unresolved V genes explain less than half, and the rest is unexplained. V and J calls and clone size come straight from that table; D and trimming were deduced from the DNA. This sample is represented by some 100,000 clones; roughly 71% of them were singletons. In total, the top ten clones hold more than 9% of the sample.

The junction carries 5 bases between V and J, which are trimmed by 0 bases and 0 bases respectively. For CDR1 and CDR2, the germline V gene (reference sequence) lists SEHNR and FQNEAQ. The CDR3 has 15 amino acids, counting the end cysteine and phenylalanine. Only the CDR3 DNA is retained, 45 bases long and in frame from the first base. Broad study findings and their caveats: In a later genetic analysis, fewer N-insertions in productive TCRs were reported among donors in an Asian-associated ancestry cluster than the approximately 670-donor mean. Roughly uniform sequencing depth across donors was assumed in presence/absence analyses, although this assumption may not hold. A further reported finding was that TCR beta sequences accurately predicted the HLA-A and HLA-B alleles for most subjects in the first cohort. Three of the identified cytomegalovirus-associated TCR beta chains were confirmed in vitro to be specific for cytomegalovirus antigens. The earlier analysis of nearly 600 of the donors excluded around 17 rarely observed V segments, including chromosome 9 orphons, because counts were too low. Only TCR beta chains were sequenced in this cohort, and the absence of alpha or paired-chain data limited detectable features. An earlier analysis of approximately 540 of the donors showed that most TCR beta V segments appeared in productive rearrangements either about 87% or about 30% of the time, which broadly matched IMGT annotations. V-gene and J-gene trimming of TCR beta chains was associated with a missense DCLRE1C variant in a later genetic analysis, and the association was replicated in an independent cohort. A later analysis found that TCR association rates varied across HLA loci, with DRB1 alleles showing the most associated TCRs and HLA-C alleles the fewest. The study gave a list of about 150 TCR beta chains associated with cytomegalovirus. In a later analysis, several top co-occurrence clusters were reported to appear linked to parvovirus B19, influenza, CMV and Epstein-Barr virus. The classifier was reported to diagnose cytomegalovirus status with high specificity and sensitivity in both the original and validation cohorts. A cluster of highly shared sequence variants was judged likely to represent a technical artifact of the sequencing pipeline. Correlated functional status among segregating V segments might reflect linkage disequilibrium, but an unknown experimental factor could not be ruled out. When HLA alleles, especially DR and DQ, strongly co-occurred, attributing TCR associations to individual alleles was difficult. HLA typing was unavailable for some donors at each locus, so association tests used only the typed subset. According to the authors, the approach could potentially be generalized to other disease states and immunological phenotypes. Most CMV-associated TCR beta chains appeared to be HLA-restricted in a later analysis, and the HLA associations seemed to be driven largely by CMV exposure. For the cohort, immune exposure information was limited to CMV serostatus. Compared with equally common non-associated chains, HLA-associated TCR beta chains in a later analysis were more clonally expanded and had lower generation probabilities. Some IMGT-functional V segments, including TRBV6-2 and TRBV6-3, could not be told apart with the 87-base-pair reads, so those segments were excluded. Most TCR sequences were observed very rarely across donors, whereas some public TCRs were present in many individuals. In a later analysis, about 16,000 TCR beta sequences were associated with specific HLA alleles at a false discovery rate of 0.05.

The cohort consisted of some 730 healthy bone marrow donors. At the time of sampling, all cohort members were nominally healthy, though unrecorded immune exposures were likely present. The donor was CMV seronegative and belonged to the group of around 350 seronegative cohort members. A peripheral blood sample was collected from each donor, and TCR beta sequencing was performed on peripheral blood mononuclear cells. Genomic DNA extraction from the blood cell samples was performed with the Qiagen DNeasy Blood Extraction Kit. The chain uses TRBV7-9 and TRBJ2-2, with the D gene uncertain. The receptor's source is a man in his fifties or sixties in good health and CMV-seronegative. Material for sequencing was PBMCs. CDR3 protein: CASSLAGTNTGELFF. The bases read TGTGCCAGCAGCTTAGCTGGCACGAACACCGGGGAGCTGTTTTTT.